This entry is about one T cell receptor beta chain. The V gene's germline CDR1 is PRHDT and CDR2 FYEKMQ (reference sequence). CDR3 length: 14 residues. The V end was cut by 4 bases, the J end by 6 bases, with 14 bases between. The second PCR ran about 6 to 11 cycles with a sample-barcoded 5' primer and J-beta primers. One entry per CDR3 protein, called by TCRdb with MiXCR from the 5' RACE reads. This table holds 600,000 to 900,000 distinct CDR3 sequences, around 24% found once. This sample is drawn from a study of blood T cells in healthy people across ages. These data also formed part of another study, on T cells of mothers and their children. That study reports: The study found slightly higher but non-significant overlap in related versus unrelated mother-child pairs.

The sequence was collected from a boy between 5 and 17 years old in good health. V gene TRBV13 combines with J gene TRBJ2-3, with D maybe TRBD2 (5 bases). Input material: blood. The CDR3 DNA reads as TGTGCCAGCAGCTCCAGGACTGCTTGGGATACGCAGTATTTT. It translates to CASSSRTAWDTQYF.